A selection of T cell receptor beta chains follows, all from one sample in a study of radiation and T cells in renal cell carcinoma. This table comes from immunoSEQ multiplex PCR, and its TCRdb copy is limited to in-frame clones, with some not included. This sample has about 140,000 clones; over 65% occur once, and the top ten carry around a quarter. The sample was blood, taken from a patient whose treatment included radiotherapy and nephrectomy. These TCRs come from a woman aged 50 to 60 with renal cell carcinoma. Both conserved end residues are part of each CDR3. The D gene is left open where the match is weak. Size tells how often a clone was seen (once, few, many) or the class of an expanded clone, and some rows leave it out.

DNA	CDR3	size	V	D	J
TGTGCCAGCAGCCCCCGTGGAGGGGCGGGGTATAGCAATCAGCCCCAGCATTTT	CASSPRGGAGYSNQPQHF	.	TRBV7-2	.	TRBJ1-5
TGCGCCAGCAGTCACCCCGGACAGGGACGGCAGACCCAGTACTTC	CASSHPGQGRQTQYF	.	TRBV23-1	TRBD1	TRBJ2-5
TGCGCCAGCAGCCCCGGGGGGCGGAGTGCAGATACGCAGTATTTT	CASSPGGRSADTQYF	.	TRBV5-1	.	TRBJ2-3
TGCGCCAGCCAACTAGCGGGTCCCTACAATGAGCAGTTCTTC	CASQLAGPYNEQFF	.	TRBV5-1	TRBD2	TRBJ2-1
TGTGCCAGCAGCTTACCAGGCTACGAGCAGTACTTC	CASSLPGYEQYF	.	TRBV7-2	.	TRBJ2-7
TGTGCCATCAGTGACCAACGGAGGGGGGACACTGAAGCTTTCTTT	CAISDQRRGDTEAFF	.	TRBV10-3	.	TRBJ1-1
TGTGCCTGGAGTGGACAGGAGTACGAGCAGTACTTC	CAWSGQEYEQYF	.	TRBV30	.	TRBJ2-7
TGTGCCAGCATAGGCAGGGGTGAAGGCAATCAGCCCCAGCATTTT	CASIGRGEGNQPQHF	.	TRBV28	.	TRBJ1-5
TGTGCCAGCAGCACCCCTCAGGGAACCAGCACAGATACGCAGTATTTT	CASSTPQGTSTDTQYF	.	TRBV9	.	TRBJ2-3
TGTGCCACCCACCTTAATTTTGTTCAGTATTTT	CATHLNFVQYF	once	TRBV28	.	TRBJ2-3
TGTGCCAGCAGCCAGGGGACACTTGAGGGGCAATATGGCTACACCTTC	CASSQGTLEGQYGYTF	.	TRBV7-2	.	TRBJ1-2
TGTGCCAGCAGCCGGACCCCCGGGTATGGCTACACCTTC	CASSRTPGYGYTF	.	TRBV5-6	.	TRBJ1-2
TGTGCCAGCAGTCCGGACAGGGAGAATGAAGCTTTCTTT	CASSPDRENEAFF	.	TRBV2	TRBD1	TRBJ1-1
TGTGCCAGCAGCCGGGGGGCGTCGAACACCGGGGAGCTGTTTTTT	CASSRGASNTGELFF	once	TRBV4-2	.	TRBJ2-2
TGTGCCAGCAGCCAAGTCCAGGGCAGGGCACCCCTCCACTTT	CASSQVQGRAPLHF	.	TRBV14	.	TRBJ1-6
TGTGCCAGCACCATGGGGGAGACCCAGTACTTC	CASTMGETQYF	.	TRBV27	.	TRBJ2-5
TGTGCCAGCAGCTTAGTAAGCTCCTACAATGAGCAGTTCTTC	CASSLVSSYNEQFF	.	TRBV7-2	.	TRBJ2-1
TGTGCCAGTTCTCGACAGGGAACAACTAATGAAAAACTGTTTTTT	CASSRQGTTNEKLFF	once	TRBV19	TRBD1	TRBJ1-4
TGTGCCAGCAGTCCGACATTCCTCGGGTACACCTTC	CASSPTFLGYTF	.	TRBV28	.	TRBJ1-2
TGTGCCAGCAGCTTGGAGATCACAGATACGCAGTATTTT	CASSLEITDTQYF	.	TRBV5-6	.	TRBJ2-3
TGTGCCAGCAGTGAATTAGTGGGACAGCCGGACACCATATATTTT	CASSELVGQPDTIYF	.	TRBV25-1	TRBD1	TRBJ1-3
TGTGCCAGCAGCGTGCCGACAGGGGGGATATTCTATGGCTACACCTTC	CASSVPTGGIFYGYTF	once	TRBV7-8	TRBD1	TRBJ1-2
TGTGCCAGCAGCCAAGCCGGGAACACTGAAGCTTTCTTT	CASSQAGNTEAFF	.	TRBV14	.	TRBJ1-1
TGCAGCGTTGAAGGGCAATACGAGCAGTACTTC	CSVEGQYEQYF	once	TRBV29-1	.	TRBJ2-7
TGTGCCAGCAGCTTAGGGGGGGCGCGCAATCAGCCCCAGCATTTT	CASSLGGARNQPQHF	.	TRBV7-2	.	TRBJ1-5
TGCGCCAGCAGCCAAGATCAGCGGGGGGGCGGAAACATTCAGTACTTC	CASSQDQRGGGNIQYF	.	TRBV4-1	TRBD2	TRBJ2-4
TGTGCCAGCAGCCGACGACAGGATTATGAGGGCTACACCTTC	CASSRRQDYEGYTF	.	TRBV5-4	.	TRBJ1-2
TGTGCCAGCAGTGAATCGTTCGGGCAGGCAACTAATGAAAAACTGTTTTTT	CASSESFGQATNEKLFF	.	TRBV25-1	.	TRBJ1-4
TGCGCCAGCAGCATGGGAGGGGATCTTTCTGAAGCTTTCTTT	CASSMGGDLSEAFF	.	TRBV5-1	.	TRBJ1-1
TGTGCCATCAGTGAGTCTGGGACAGGGGGCACAGATACGCAGTATTTT	CAISESGTGGTDTQYF	.	TRBV10-3	TRBD1	TRBJ2-3
TGCGCCAGCAGCCCGGCTAGCGGGAGGGCAGATACGCAGTATTTT	CASSPASGRADTQYF	.	TRBV5-1	TRBD2	TRBJ2-3
TGTGCCAGCAGCGTATCCCCTGACAGGGAGGCAGGCGAGCAGTACTTC	CASSVSPDREAGEQYF	.	TRBV9	.	TRBJ2-7
TGTGCCAGCAGTAGACTAGCCGGCCAACGGGAGCAGTACTTC	CASSRLAGQREQYF	.	TRBV27	TRBD2	TRBJ2-7
TGTGCCAGCAAGAAGACCAGGGACAGGGGATACGAGCAGTACTTC	CASKKTRDRGYEQYF	once	TRBV6-5	TRBD1	TRBJ2-7
TGTGCCAGACGGGAAAATGGGACTAGCGGGAGTTTGACAGATACGCAGTATTTT	CARRENGTSGSLTDTQYF	.	TRBV25-1	TRBD2	TRBJ2-3
TGTGCCAGCAGCGCAACGACTAGCCCCCACGAGCAGTACTTC	CASSATTSPHEQYF	.	TRBV9	TRBD2	TRBJ2-7
TGCGCCAGCAGCTTGGCACTAGCGGAGGGGACAGATACGCAGTATTTT	CASSLALAEGTDTQYF	.	TRBV5-1	TRBD2	TRBJ2-3